The 17 T cell receptor beta chains listed next were all sequenced from one sample in a study of T cells in localized non-small cell lung cancer. This table comes from immunoSEQ multiplex PCR, and its TCRdb copy is limited to in-frame clones, with some not included. The sample records fewer than 100,000 clones, approximately 88% being singletons. This specimen consisted of peripheral blood, obtained before any cancer treatment. The receptors were sampled from a man between 40 and 75 years old with stage I squamous cell lung carcinoma.

The V and J genes are TRBV28 and TRBJ1-1; 7 nucleotides agree with TRBD1. This CDR3 comprises 14 residues. V gave up 5 bases and J gave up 4 bases; unmatched junction bases: 7. CDR1 is MDHEN, CDR2 SYDVKM, per germline. CDR3 coding DNA: TGTGCCAGCAGTCCCGACAGGGTTAGCACTGAAGCTTTCTTT. Protein product: CASSPDRVSTEAFF.

The rearrangement links TRBV4-1 to TRBJ2-7; either TRBD1 or TRBD2 may fit D (5 bases each). The CDR3 loop spans 15 amino acids. Germline-derived CDR1 and CDR2 are MGHRA and YSYEKL. The V end lost 1 base, the J end lost 6 bases, and 16 bases lay between the germline ends. The CDR3 DNA is TGCGCCAGCAGCCAAGCGAGCCGGGGCTGGGGCGAGCAGTACTTC. Translated: CASSQASRGWGEQYF.

The chain is built from TRBV27 and TRBJ2-7, with a possible D match to TRBD1 (5 bases). The germline gives CDR1 MNHEY, CDR2 SMNVEV (reference sequence). Deletions cut 4 bases from V and 2 bases from J, with 12 bases between. The length of the CDR3 is 14 residues. The CDR3 spells CASSSGRVAYEQYF. CDR3 in DNA: TGTGCCAGCAGTTCCGGCAGGGTAGCCTACGAGCAGTACTTC.

The gene calls are TRBV16 and TRBJ2-5; 10 bases align to TRBD2. Germline V gene lookup returns CDR1 KGHSY and CDR2 FQNENV. V was clipped by 0 bases and J by 4 bases; unmatched bases: 8. The CDR3 has 17 amino acids. Here the CDR3 DNA reads TGTGCCAGCAGCCAATCCCCTAGCGGGGGCGGGAGAGAGACCCAGTACTTC. Protein: CASSQSPSGGGRETQYF.

This clone showed up just a few times. The genes are TRBV19 and TRBJ1-1; 8 bases map to TRBD1. The CDR3 consists of 13 residues. Germline CDR1 and CDR2: LNHDA and SQIVND (reference sequence). V dropped 7 bases and J dropped 4; count of bases not matched to a gene: 5. The CDR3 DNA follows: TGTGCCAGTACCATCACAGGGGGCACTGAAGCTTTCTTT. Residues: CASTITGGTEAFF.

The chain recombines TRBV19 with TRBJ1-2; no firm D call. Trimming pared 7 bases from V and 10 bases from J, leaving 16 bases between. Germline CDR1 is LNHDA and CDR2 is SQIVND (reference sequence). The CDR3 totals 12 residues. The CDR3 loop is CASTRPYSDYTF. DNA of the CDR3: TGTGCCAGTACTCGCCCATACAGCGACTACACCTTC.

The chain combines TRBV5-4 with TRBJ1-2, with TRBD1 as a possible D gene (5 bases). The CDR3 spans 14 residues. V shed 0 bases and J shed 7 bases, with 13 bases lying between them. Per germline, CDR1 SGHNT and CDR2 YYREEE (reference sequence). DNA of the CDR3: TGTGCCAGCAGCTTGGTCGGGCAGGGAAGTGGCTACACCTTC. The encoded protein is CASSLVGQGSGYTF.

The chain employs TRBV21-1 and TRBJ1-5; whether TRBD1, the table's D call, matches the DNA was not checked. TRBV21-1 is listed as a pseudogene. This CDR3 region has 14 residues. The CDR3 protein is CARFLTPDNQPQHF. DNA of the CDR3: TGTGCCAGGTTCCTTACCCCAGACAATCAGCCCCAGCATTTT.

V gene TRBV29-1 combines with J gene TRBJ1-5; weak D call: TRBD1 (5 bases). The CDR3 is made up of 13 amino acids. Germline V gene lookup returns CDR1 SQVTM and CDR2 ANQGSEA. V was clipped by 7 bases and J by 3 bases, with 13 bases between them. In nucleotides, the CDR3 is TGCAGCGCCACGGGGGGGTTCAATCAGCCCCAGCATTTT. It yields the protein CSATGGFNQPQHF.

The chain has TRBV5-4 and TRBJ1-2, with 7 bases that match TRBD1. Germline CDR1 is SGHNT and CDR2 is YYREEE (reference sequence). CDR3 size: 14 residues. The V gene end was trimmed by 4 bases and the J gene end by 4 bases; junction bases not matched to a gene: 7. The CDR3, as DNA: TGTGCCAGCAGCACTAAGGGGGCTGCCTATGGCTACACCTTC. It is translated as CASSTKGAAYGYTF.

Only a few counts were recorded for this clone. This chain connects TRBV10-3 to TRBJ1-6, with a tentative D call TRBD1 (6 bases). The V end lost 6 bases, the J end lost 8 bases, and 17 bases lay between the germline ends. Looked up from germline, CDR1 is ENHRY and CDR2 is SYGVKD. This CDR3 region has 15 residues. CDR3 sequence: CAIRLSGESDSPLHF. The CDR3 DNA sequence: TGTGCCATCAGATTATCAGGGGAGTCGGATTCACCCCTCCACTTT.

The gene calls are TRBV7-8 and TRBJ1-1; 9 nucleotides match TRBD1. This CDR3 has 15 amino acids. Germline values: CDR1 SGHVS, CDR2 FQNEAQ. The V gene end was trimmed by 4 bases and the J gene end by 1 base; junction bases not matched to a gene: 4. The CDR3 loop is CASSSRGQGNTEAFF. The DNA for the CDR3 is TGTGCCAGCAGCTCAAGGGGACAGGGGAACACTGAAGCTTTCTTT.

This chain links TRBV28 with TRBJ1-1; 8 bases line up with TRBD1. The J segment lost 4 bases and the V segment lost 5 bases, leaving 12 bases of the junction unmatched. This CDR3 has 16 amino acids. Germline V gives CDR1 MDHEN, CDR2 SYDVKM. CDR3 residues: CASSVIRTGWATEAFF. In DNA, the CDR3 is TGTGCCAGCAGTGTGATCCGGACAGGGTGGGCCACTGAAGCTTTCTTT.

The rearrangement joins TRBV9 to TRBJ2-7; 13 bases match TRBD2. V was pared by 2 bases and J by 7 bases, with 6 bases of the junction left unmatched. The CDR3 contains 15 residues. In germline, CDR1 is SGDLS, CDR2 YYNGEE. In nucleotides, the CDR3 is TGTGCCAGCAGCGTGAGGACTAGCGGGGGTGAAGAGCAGTACTTC. This sequence encodes CASSVRTSGGEEQYF.

The rearrangement uses TRBV19 and TRBJ1-6, with 7 bases aligning to TRBD1. Germline V gene data show CDR1 as LNHDA and CDR2 as SQIVND (reference sequence). This CDR3 spans 13 amino acids. Trimming cost V 3 bases and J 16 bases; bases outside gene matches: 9. CDR3 amino acids: CASSIRTGGGLHF. CDR3 DNA sequence: TGTGCCAGTAGTATTAGGACAGGCGGCGGGCTCCACTTT.

The rearrangement joins TRBV28 to TRBJ1-5; D gene uncertain. The CDR3 is made up of 14 amino acids. Per germline, CDR1 MDHEN and CDR2 SYDVKM. With 1 base removed from V and 1 base from J, the gap between germline ends came to 5 bases. The CDR3: CASSLYGSNQPQHF. CDR3 DNA sequence: TGTGCCAGCAGTTTATATGGAAGCAATCAGCCCCAGCATTTT.

V and J are TRBV18 and TRBJ2-7; D is perhaps TRBD1 (6 bases). V shed 3 bases and J shed 4 bases, with 13 bases lying between them. Germline V gene data show CDR1 as KGHSH and CDR2 as LQKENI. The CDR3 is made up of 14 amino acids. CDR3: CASSPGTLGYEQYF. CDR3 sequence (DNA): TGTGCCAGCTCACCCGGGACACTGGGATACGAGCAGTACTTC.